Listed below are T cell receptor beta chains from one sample, sequenced in a study of shared clonotypes between healthy human individuals. Using immunoSEQ multiplex PCR, the repertoire was profiled, and TCRdb retains in-frame clones only, with some absent. The sample shows approximately 840,000 clones, 96% of them seen only once. The sample was naive CD8+ T cells sorted from blood. These receptors came from a young man in good health. CDR3s include the opening cysteine and the closing phenylalanine or tryptophan. A D gene is named only where the DNA matches it firmly. Rows give clone size only sometimes, using once, few, many, or a class for an expanded clone.

TRBV11-2	-	TRBJ2-7	-	TGTGCCAGCAGCCTGAGCTCCTACGAGCAGTACTTC	CASSLSSYEQYF
TRBV7-8	TRBD2	TRBJ2-7	-	TGTGCCAGCAGCTTAGGTCAAGTGGTTTATGGACTAGCGGGAGGTTACGAGCAGTACTTC	CASSLGQVVYGLAGGYEQYF
TRBV7-9	-	TRBJ2-7	-	TGTGCCAGCAGCCCGGGACTGACCTACGAGCAGTACTTC	CASSPGLTYEQYF
TRBV18	TRBD2	TRBJ2-1	-	TGTGCCAGCTCACCGACCTCCTTAAGCGGGAGGGTTTACAATGAGCAGTTCTTC	CASSPTSLSGRVYNEQFF
TRBV5-6	-	TRBJ2-1	-	TGTGCCAGCAGCTGGGGTGTATCCTACAATGAGCAGTTCTTC	CASSWGVSYNEQFF
TRBV11-2	TRBD2	TRBJ2-7	-	TGTGCCAGCAGCCAACGGACTAGCGGTGACTCCTACGAGCAGTACTTC	CASSQRTSGDSYEQYF
TRBV4-1	-	TRBJ2-7	-	TGCGCCAGCAGCCAAGTGGTGGGTCGTTTGGGCGAGCAGTACTTC	CASSQVVGRLGEQYF
TRBV28	TRBD1	TRBJ1-5	-	TGTGCCAGCAGTGGGACAGGGGGCGCGCATCAGCCCCAGCATTTT	CASSGTGGAHQPQHF
TRBV28	TRBD1	TRBJ2-6	once	TGTGCCAGCACTCCTGGGACAGGTGAAGCTGGGGCCAACGTCCTGACTTTC	CASTPGTGEAGANVLTF
TRBV28	-	TRBJ1-1	-	TGTGCCAGCAGGTCAGGGTCGAAGAACACTGAAGCTTTCTTT	CASRSGSKNTEAFF
TRBV27	TRBD2	TRBJ2-7	-	TGTGCCAGCAGTTTATCTGCGGGAGTTCCCTACGAGCAGTACTTC	CASSLSAGVPYEQYF
TRBV7-9	-	TRBJ2-1	-	TGTGCCAGCAGCTTAGAATGGGACGTAACCTACAATGAGCAGTTCTTC	CASSLEWDVTYNEQFF
TRBV9	-	TRBJ2-1	-	TGTGCCAGCAGCGCCGGTGGGAATGAGCAGTTCTTC	CASSAGGNEQFF
TRBV10-2	-	TRBJ2-7	-	TGCGCCAGCACCGATCTCGCCGACGAGCAGTACTTC	CASTDLADEQYF
TRBV11-2	-	TRBJ2-7	-	TGTGCCAGCAGCTTAGTCGCAGAGCAGTACTTC	CASSLVAEQYF
TRBV7-9	TRBD2	TRBJ2-1	once	TGTGCCAGCAGCCTAGGTCCGCGACTAGCGGGCTATGAGCAGTTCTTC	CASSLGPRLAGYEQFF
TRBV5-4	TRBD2	TRBJ2-7	-	TGTGCCAGCAGCTTCCAAGCGGGACCCTCCTACGAGCAGTACTTC	CASSFQAGPSYEQYF
TRBV13	-	TRBJ2-1	-	TGTGCCAGCAGCTTAACAGGGCCCAATGAGCAGTTCTTC	CASSLTGPNEQFF
TRBV6-5	TRBD1	TRBJ1-3	-	TGTGCCGGGGAAACGGGACAGAGAAACACCATATATTTT	CAGETGQRNTIYF
TRBV11-2	-	TRBJ2-1	-	TGTGCCAGCAGCTTAAGTAGGCACAATGAGCAGTTCTTC	CASSLSRHNEQFF
TRBV6-5	-	TRBJ2-3	-	TGTGCCAGCAGAGCCCGGACTAATTTCATGGATACGCAGTATTTT	CASRARTNFMDTQYF
TRBV18	TRBD1	TRBJ1-5	-	TGTGCCAGCTCAGCCCAGGGGGCCGGTCAGCCCCAGCATTTT	CASSAQGAGQPQHF
TRBV9	-	TRBJ1-2	-	TGTGCCAGCAGCGCGTCGAGGGGAGGGGGGATTAACTATGGCTACACCTTC	CASSASRGGGINYGYTF
TRBV11-2	-	TRBJ2-7	-	TGTGCCAGCAGTTCTGACTGGCCTCCCTACGAGCAGTACTTC	CASSSDWPPYEQYF
TRBV14	-	TRBJ2-5	-	TGTGCCAGCAGCCAGCGACTGAGGGGATACCAAGAGACCCAGTACTTC	CASSQRLRGYQETQYF
TRBV18	-	TRBJ2-7	-	TGTGCCAGCTCACCACCAGGTAATTCCCCCTACGAGCAGTACTTC	CASSPPGNSPYEQYF
TRBV27	-	TRBJ2-7	-	TGTGCCAGTTGGGGGCAGACCGAGCAGTACTTC	CASWGQTEQYF
TRBV9	-	TRBJ2-1	-	TGTGCCAGCTCGGGTAATGAGCAGTTCTTC	CASSGNEQFF
TRBV7-9	-	TRBJ2-7	once	TGTGCCAGCAGCTTAACTAGCAGCTCCTACGAGCAGTACTTC	CASSLTSSSYEQYF
TRBV7-9	-	TRBJ1-1	-	TGTGCCAGCAGCTGGAACCTGAACACTGAAGCTTTCTTT	CASSWNLNTEAFF
TRBV7-9	-	TRBJ2-3	-	TGTGCCAGCAGCTTAGGGGAGGTGGGGCCCGTGCGGGATACGCAGTATTTT	CASSLGEVGPVRDTQYF
TRBV29-1	-	TRBJ1-2	-	TGCAGCGTTGACAGGGACGGAAGCTATGGCTACACCTTC	CSVDRDGSYGYTF
TRBV19	-	TRBJ2-7	-	TGTGCCACTCAGGCTGGATACGAGCAGTACTTC	CATQAGYEQYF
TRBV4-3	-	TRBJ2-3	-	TGCGCCAGCAGCCAAGGATGGTCAGTGGGCACAGATACGCAGTATTTT	CASSQGWSVGTDTQYF
TRBV27	-	TRBJ2-7	-	TGTGCCAGCAGTTTAGGAGTGGGCCTGAACTCCTACGAGCAGTACTTC	CASSLGVGLNSYEQYF
TRBV5-5	TRBD2	TRBJ2-3	-	TGTGCCAGCAGCTTGGCGCTCGGGAGGAAAACAGATACGCAGTATTTT	CASSLALGRKTDTQYF
TRBV6-1	TRBD2	TRBJ2-7	-	TGTGCCAGCAGTGAATCCACTAGCGGCTCCTACGAGCAGTACTTC	CASSESTSGSYEQYF
TRBV6-5	-	TRBJ2-3	-	TGTGCCAGCAGCCATCAAGGGACAGATACGCAGTATTTT	CASSHQGTDTQYF
TRBV9	-	TRBJ2-5	-	TGTGCCAGCAGCGCGAGGACCGGGGGGCCTCAAGAGACCCAGTACTTC	CASSARTGGPQETQYF
TRBV5-1	TRBD2	TRBJ2-3	once	TGCGCCAGCAGCCACTCCGACCCCGGGACTAGTGCAGATACGCAGTATTTT	CASSHSDPGTSADTQYF
TRBV10-2	-	TRBJ2-3	-	TGCGCCAGCAGTGAATGGGGGGAGAGCACAGATACGCAGTATTTT	CASSEWGESTDTQYF
TRBV6-5	TRBD1	TRBJ1-5	-	TGTGCCAGCAGTTATGGACAGGGGGTAAATCAGCCCCAGCATTTT	CASSYGQGVNQPQHF
TRBV30	-	TRBJ2-3	-	TGTGCCTGGAGTGGGGTGGTCCGCACAGATACGCAGTATTTT	CAWSGVVRTDTQYF
TRBV4-3	TRBD2	TRBJ2-1	-	TGCGCCAGCAGCCAAGATCGGGTAGCGGGAGTGGGACACAATGAGCAGTTCTTC	CASSQDRVAGVGHNEQFF
TRBV29-1	-	TRBJ2-2	-	TGCAGCGTTTTGTCTTCGAACACCGGGGAGCTGTTTTTT	CSVLSSNTGELFF
TRBV7-9	TRBD2	TRBJ2-7	once	TGTGCCAGCAGCGAGGGGGCTAGCGGGAGTTTATTGGGAACCTACGAGCAGTACTTC	CASSEGASGSLLGTYEQYF
TRBV7-2	TRBD2	TRBJ2-7	-	TGTGCCAGCAGCTTAGAAAGCTCCGGACTAGCGGGAGTTTTCTACGAGCAGTACTTC	CASSLESSGLAGVFYEQYF
TRBV27	-	TRBJ2-3	-	TGTGCCAGCAGTTTATTAAGCACAGATACGCAGTATTTT	CASSLLSTDTQYF
TRBV4-3	TRBD1	TRBJ2-1	-	TGCGCCAGCAGCCAAGATAGCAGAGGGACAGGCCACAATGAGCAGTTCTTC	CASSQDSRGTGHNEQFF
TRBV28	TRBD2	TRBJ2-1	-	TGTGCCAGCAGTTTCCTAGCCCTCGGACTAGCGTTCAATGAGCAGTTCTTC	CASSFLALGLAFNEQFF
TRBV25-1	-	TRBJ2-7	-	TGTGCCAGCAGTGAACATCCCTACGAGCAGTACTTC	CASSEHPYEQYF
TRBV19	TRBD1	TRBJ2-7	-	TGTGCCAGTAGTACAACCGGGACAGGGGGCCGTGAGCAGTACTTC	CASSTTGTGGREQYF
TRBV7-8	TRBD2	TRBJ2-5	-	TGTGCCAGCGCGGGGGCTAGCGGGAGAGTTAATCGAGAGACCCAGTACTTC	CASAGASGRVNRETQYF
TRBV14	-	TRBJ2-3	-	TGTGCCAGCAGCGAAGGGTGGGGCACAGATACGCAGTATTTT	CASSEGWGTDTQYF
TRBV13	-	TRBJ2-7	-	TGTGCCAGCAGCTTAGGGCAGGATTCCTACGAGCAGTACTTC	CASSLGQDSYEQYF
TRBV6-4	-	TRBJ2-3	-	TGTGCCAGCAGCATGGACTTTTCTGATACGCAGTATTTT	CASSMDFSDTQYF
TRBV13	TRBD1	TRBJ1-1	-	TGTGCCAGCACATCCGGGGACAGTATGAACACTGAAGCTTTCTTT	CASTSGDSMNTEAFF
TRBV5-1	-	TRBJ2-7	-	TGCGCCAGCGCGCCGGGCGTTAGCTCCTACGAGCAGTACTTC	CASAPGVSSYEQYF
TRBV10-3	-	TRBJ1-4	-	TGTGCCATCAGAGAGCCAGGTCTTAATGAAAAACTGTTTTTT	CAIREPGLNEKLFF